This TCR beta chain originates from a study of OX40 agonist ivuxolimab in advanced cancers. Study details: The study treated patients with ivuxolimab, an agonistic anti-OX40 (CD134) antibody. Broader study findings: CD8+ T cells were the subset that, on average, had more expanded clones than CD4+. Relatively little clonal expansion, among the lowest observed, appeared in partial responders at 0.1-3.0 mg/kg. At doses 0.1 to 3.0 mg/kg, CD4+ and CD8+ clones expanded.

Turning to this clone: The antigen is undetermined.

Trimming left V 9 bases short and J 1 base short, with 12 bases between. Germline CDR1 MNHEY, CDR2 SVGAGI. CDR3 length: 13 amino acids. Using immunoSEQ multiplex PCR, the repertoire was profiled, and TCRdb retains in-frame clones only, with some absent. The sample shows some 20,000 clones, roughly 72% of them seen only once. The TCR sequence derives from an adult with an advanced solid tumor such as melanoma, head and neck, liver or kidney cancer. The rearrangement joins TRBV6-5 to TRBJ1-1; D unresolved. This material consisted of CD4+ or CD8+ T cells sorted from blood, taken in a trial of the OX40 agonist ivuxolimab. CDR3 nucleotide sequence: TGTGCCAGTGCACGTCTCGAGAACACTGAAGCTTTCTTT. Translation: CASARLENTEAFF.